The clone carrying this T cell receptor beta chain was observed a few times. As yet, its antigen is unknown. Treatment meaning: roughly 10-day PBMC culture with coronavirus spike peptide pools or control peptides (ViraFEST assay). ViraFEST grew antigen-specific T cells using peptide pools, then sequenced TCRs. Negative selection yielded CD4+ T cells from day-10 cultures. The Oncomine TCR Beta short-read assay sequenced DNA from cultured CD4+ T cells. The template was genomic DNA from cultured CD4+ T cells. TCRdb called the PCR reads again in MiXCR, with one record for every CDR3 protein. The sample comprises some 26,000 distinct CDR3 sequences, roughly 70% of which are singletons, and about a sixth rests with the top ten. The sample is drawn from a study of vaccination and CD4 T cells after COVID-19. Study at large: Controls had a CEFX pool, an HIV-1 Nef pool, or no peptide added.

V was cut by 2 bases and J by 2 bases, with 10 bases left in between. The germline CDR1 and CDR2 sequences are SGHAT and FQNNGV. The CDR3 has 16 residues. The sample was CD4+ T cells from blood, cultured in vitro, taken after SARS-CoV-2 vaccination. The TCR was taken from a human donor who received a COVID-19 vaccine. The chain joins TRBV11-2 to TRBJ1-6; D is undetermined. In DNA, the CDR3 is TGTGCCAGCAGCTTATTGCGTGGGACCTATAATTCACCCCTCCACTTT. This encodes CASSLLRGTYNSPLHF.